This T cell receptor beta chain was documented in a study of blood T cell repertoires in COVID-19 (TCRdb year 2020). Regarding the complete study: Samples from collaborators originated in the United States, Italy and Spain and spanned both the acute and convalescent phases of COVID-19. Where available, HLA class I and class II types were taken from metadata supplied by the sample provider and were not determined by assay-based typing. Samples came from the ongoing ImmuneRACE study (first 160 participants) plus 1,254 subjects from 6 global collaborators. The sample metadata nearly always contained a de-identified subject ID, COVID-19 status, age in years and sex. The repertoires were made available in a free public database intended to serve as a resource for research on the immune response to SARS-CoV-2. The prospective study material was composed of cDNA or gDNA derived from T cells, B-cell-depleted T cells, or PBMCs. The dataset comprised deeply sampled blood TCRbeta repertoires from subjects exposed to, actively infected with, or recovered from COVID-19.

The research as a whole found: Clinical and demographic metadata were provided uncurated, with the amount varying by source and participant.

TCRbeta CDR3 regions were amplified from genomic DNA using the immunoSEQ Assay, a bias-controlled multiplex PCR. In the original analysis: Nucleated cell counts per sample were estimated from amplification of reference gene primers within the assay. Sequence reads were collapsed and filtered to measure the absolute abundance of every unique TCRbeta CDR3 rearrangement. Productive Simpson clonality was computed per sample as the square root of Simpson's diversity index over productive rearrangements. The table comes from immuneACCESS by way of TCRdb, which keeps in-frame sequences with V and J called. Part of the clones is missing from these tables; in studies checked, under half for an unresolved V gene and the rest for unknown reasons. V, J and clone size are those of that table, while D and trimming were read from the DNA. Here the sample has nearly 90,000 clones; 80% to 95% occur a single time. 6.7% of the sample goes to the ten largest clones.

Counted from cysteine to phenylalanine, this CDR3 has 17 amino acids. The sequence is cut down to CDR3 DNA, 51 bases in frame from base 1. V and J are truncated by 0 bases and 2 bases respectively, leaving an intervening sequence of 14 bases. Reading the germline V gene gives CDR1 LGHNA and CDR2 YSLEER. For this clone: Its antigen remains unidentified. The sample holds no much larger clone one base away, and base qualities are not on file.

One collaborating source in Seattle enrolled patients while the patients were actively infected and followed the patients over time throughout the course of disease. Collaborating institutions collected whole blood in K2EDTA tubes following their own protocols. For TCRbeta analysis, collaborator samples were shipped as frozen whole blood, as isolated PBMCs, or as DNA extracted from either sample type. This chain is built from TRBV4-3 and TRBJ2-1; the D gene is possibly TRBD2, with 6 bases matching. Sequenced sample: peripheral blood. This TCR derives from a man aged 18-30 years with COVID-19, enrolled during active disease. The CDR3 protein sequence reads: CASSQDWADYPYNEQFF. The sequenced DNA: TGCGCCAGCAGCCAAGATTGGGCGGACTACCCCTACAATGAGCAGTTCTTC.